A single TCR beta chain is shown here with its context. The ends were cut back, 8 bases at V and 1 base at J, with 9 bases in the middle. CDR3 length: 12 amino acids. Looked up from germline, CDR1 is GTSNPN and CDR2 is SVGIG (reference sequence). The data belong to a study of blood T cell repertoires in COVID-19. Data came from immunoSEQ multiplex PCR; TCRdb stores just in-frame clones and leaves some out. This table has about 280,000 clones, roughly 87% appearing once. The sample was PBMCs or T cells enriched from blood (not recorded which). The sequence derives from a woman aged 35 to 49 who had recovered from COVID-19. The rearrangement uses TRBV30 and TRBJ2-1; D assignment may be TRBD1 or TRBD2 (6 bases each). The CDR3 here is CAGGTSYNEQFF. DNA of the CDR3: TGTGCCGGGGGGACATCCTACAATGAGCAGTTCTTC.